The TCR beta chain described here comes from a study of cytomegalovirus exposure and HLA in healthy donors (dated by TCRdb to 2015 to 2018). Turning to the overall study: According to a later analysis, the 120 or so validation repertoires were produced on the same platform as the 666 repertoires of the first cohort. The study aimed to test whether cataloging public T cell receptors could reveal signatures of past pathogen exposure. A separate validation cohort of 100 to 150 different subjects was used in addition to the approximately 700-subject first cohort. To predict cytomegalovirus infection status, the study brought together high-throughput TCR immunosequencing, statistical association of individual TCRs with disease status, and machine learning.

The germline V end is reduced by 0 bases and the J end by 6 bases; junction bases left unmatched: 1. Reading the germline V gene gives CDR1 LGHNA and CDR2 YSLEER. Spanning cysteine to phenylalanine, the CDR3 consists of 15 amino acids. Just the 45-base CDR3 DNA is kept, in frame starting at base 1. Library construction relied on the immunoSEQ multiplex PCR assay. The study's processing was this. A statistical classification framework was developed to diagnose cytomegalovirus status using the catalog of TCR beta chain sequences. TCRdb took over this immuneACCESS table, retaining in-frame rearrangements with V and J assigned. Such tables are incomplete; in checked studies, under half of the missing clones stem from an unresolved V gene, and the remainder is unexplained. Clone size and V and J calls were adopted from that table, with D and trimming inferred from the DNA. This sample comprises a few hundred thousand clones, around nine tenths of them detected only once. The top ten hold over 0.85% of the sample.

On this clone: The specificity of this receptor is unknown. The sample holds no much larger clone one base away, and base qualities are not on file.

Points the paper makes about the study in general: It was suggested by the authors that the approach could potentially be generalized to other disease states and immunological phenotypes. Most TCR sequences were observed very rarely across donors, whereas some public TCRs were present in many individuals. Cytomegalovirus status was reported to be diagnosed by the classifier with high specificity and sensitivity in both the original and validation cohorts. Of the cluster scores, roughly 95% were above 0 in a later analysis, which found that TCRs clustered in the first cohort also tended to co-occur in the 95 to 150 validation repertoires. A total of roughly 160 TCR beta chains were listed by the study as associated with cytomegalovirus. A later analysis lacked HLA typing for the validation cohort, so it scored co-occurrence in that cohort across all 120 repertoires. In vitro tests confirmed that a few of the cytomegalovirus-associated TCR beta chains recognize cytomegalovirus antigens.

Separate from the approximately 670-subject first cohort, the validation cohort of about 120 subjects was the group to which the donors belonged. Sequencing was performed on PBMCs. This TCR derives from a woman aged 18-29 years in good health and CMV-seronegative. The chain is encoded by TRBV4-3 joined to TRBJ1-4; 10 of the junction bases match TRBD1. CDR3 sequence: CASSQEGTGDEKLFF. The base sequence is TGCGCCAGCAGCCAAGAAGGGACAGGGGATGAAAAACTGTTTTTT.